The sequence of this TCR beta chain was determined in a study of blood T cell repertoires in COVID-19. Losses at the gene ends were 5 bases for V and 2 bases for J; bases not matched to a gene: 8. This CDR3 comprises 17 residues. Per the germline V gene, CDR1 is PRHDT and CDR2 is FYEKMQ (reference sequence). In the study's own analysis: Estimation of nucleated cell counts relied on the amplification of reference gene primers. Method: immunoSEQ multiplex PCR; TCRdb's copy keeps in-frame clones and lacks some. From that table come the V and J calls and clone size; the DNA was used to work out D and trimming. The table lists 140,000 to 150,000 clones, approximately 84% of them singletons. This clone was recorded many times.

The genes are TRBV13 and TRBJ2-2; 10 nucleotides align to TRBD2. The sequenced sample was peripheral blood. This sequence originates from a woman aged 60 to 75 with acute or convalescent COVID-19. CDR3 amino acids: CASSTMTSGPNTGELFF. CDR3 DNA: TGTGCCAGCAGCACTATGACTAGCGGGCCTAACACCGGGGAGCTGTTTTTT.